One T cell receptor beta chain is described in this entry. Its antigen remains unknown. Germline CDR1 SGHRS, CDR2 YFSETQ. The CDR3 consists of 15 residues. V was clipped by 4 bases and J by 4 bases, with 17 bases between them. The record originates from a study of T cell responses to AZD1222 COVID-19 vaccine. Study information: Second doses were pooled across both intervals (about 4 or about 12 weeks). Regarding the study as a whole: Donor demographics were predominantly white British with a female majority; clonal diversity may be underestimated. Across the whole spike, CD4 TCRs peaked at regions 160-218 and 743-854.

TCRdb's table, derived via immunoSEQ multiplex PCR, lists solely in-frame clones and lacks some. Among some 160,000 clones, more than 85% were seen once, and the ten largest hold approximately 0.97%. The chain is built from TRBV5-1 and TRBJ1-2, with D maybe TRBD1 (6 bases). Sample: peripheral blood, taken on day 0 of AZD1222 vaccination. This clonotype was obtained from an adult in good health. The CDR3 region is CASSPGGGPSYGYTF. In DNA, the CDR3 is TGCGCCAGCAGCCCCGGGGGGGGCCCGTCCTATGGCTACACCTTC.